Below, one T cell receptor beta chain is given with its context. This sample stems from a study of OX40 agonist ivuxolimab in advanced cancers. CDR3 length equals 13 residues. The ends were cut back, 5 bases at V and 6 bases at J, with 12 bases in the middle. The germline V gene encodes CDR1 SEHNR and CDR2 FQNEAQ (reference sequence). Assay used: immunoSEQ multiplex PCR; TCRdb lists only in-frame clones, some missing. The profile shows about 16,000 clones, approximately 90% of them singletons. This chain links TRBV7-9 with TRBJ2-3; no firm D call. The sequence derives from an adult with an advanced solid tumor such as melanoma, head and neck, liver or kidney cancer. This material consisted of CD4+ or CD8+ T cells sorted from blood, taken in a trial of the OX40 agonist ivuxolimab. The CDR3: CASSPESADTQYF. The DNA of the CDR3 is TGTGCCAGCAGCCCGGAGAGTGCGGATACGCAGTATTTT.